This T cell receptor beta chain is from a study of T-cell memory formation after mild COVID-19. The CDR3 covers 14 residues. Germline V gives CDR1 SQVTM, CDR2 ANQGSEA. V lost 7 bases and J lost 2, with 18 bases in between. TCR alpha and TCR beta cDNA libraries with sample barcodes and UMIs came from 5'RACE using constant-segment primers. TCRdb recomputed calls from the 5' RACE reads with MiXCR, one row per CDR3 protein. The table includes approximately 170,000 distinct CDR3 sequences, 10% to 15% detected once. Points from the study as a whole: From day 15 to 85, contracting clones were balanced between CD4 and CD8, whereas later expanders leaned toward CD4+. Researchers report contracting CD4+ clones mostly in CM and EM, with CD8+ clones in EMRA.

The table lists this clonotype with a few counts. As yet, its antigen is unknown. Material: PBMCs or a T cell subset sorted from them (not recorded which). The rearrangement links TRBV29-1 to TRBJ2-7; possible D gene TRBD1, 5 bases. The TCR was taken from a man in his late teens or twenties who had mild COVID-19 (a few samples of this study predate the infection). Cell type and time point are not known. The chain's CDR3 is CSGLRQLVPYEQYV. CDR3 coding DNA: TGCAGCGGGCTCCGACAGCTAGTTCCCTACGAGCAGTACGTC.